A selection of T cell receptor beta chains follows, all from one sample in a study of blood T cell repertoires in COVID-19. The repertoire was sequenced with immunoSEQ multiplex PCR; TCRdb's copy has only in-frame clones and lacks some. Of fewer than 200,000 clones in the sample, 79% were seen once. The sequencing input was PBMCs or T cells enriched from blood (not recorded which). These receptors were taken from a woman in her 70s in a cohort exposed to, infected with or recovered from COVID-19 (not recorded which). The conserved cysteine and the conserved F or W are not part of the CDR3 here. A D gene is named only where the DNA matches it firmly.

TRBD1	TRBV4-1	TRBJ1-1	ASSRGGQGIWTEAF
TRBD1	TRBV19	TRBJ1-4	ASSTKQGSREKLF
.	TRBV28	TRBJ1-1	ASSPVPRGAF
TRBD2	TRBV28	TRBJ2-7	ASSLGTSGGYYEQY
.	TRBV28	TRBJ2-5	ASSRGGQEETQY
.	TRBV12-3/TRBV12-4	TRBJ1-1	ASSFFRNTEAF
.	TRBV6-2/TRBV6-3	TRBJ2-3	ASSYLGSALTDTQY
TRBD2	TRBV9	TRBJ2-7	ASSADWTSGEQY
.	TRBV5-1	TRBJ1-3	ASSLALQSGGNTIY
TRBD2	TRBV9	TRBJ2-7	ASSPGRSTYEQY
.	TRBV28	TRBJ1-2	ASSLPPLAANYGYT
.	TRBV11-2	TRBJ2-2	ASSLDRVGELF
TRBD2	TRBV20-1	TRBJ2-3	SASRSGSPSADTQY
.	TRBV5-1	TRBJ2-1	ASSLDPSSAEQF
TRBD1	TRBV28	TRBJ2-7	ASSTPGQGINEQY
TRBD1	TRBV5-1	TRBJ2-7	ASSLVGGTGPSYEQY
TRBD1	TRBV6-2/TRBV6-3	TRBJ1-1	ASSLQGARYTEAF